Presented here are 26 T cell receptor beta chains from one specimen sequenced in a study of T cell changes during pregnancy in multiple sclerosis. Method: immunoSEQ multiplex PCR; TCRdb's copy keeps in-frame clones and lacks some. The table has about 59,000 clones, over 90% seen once. Sample: CD8+ T cells from peripheral blood mononuclear cells, taken in the third trimester of pregnancy. These TCRs come from a female donor with multiple sclerosis, enrolled in a pregnancy study.

This clone is a singleton in its sample. The rearrangement links TRBV7-9 to TRBJ1-1; 9 bases match TRBD1. The CDR3 spans 16 residues. Germline V lookup: CDR1 SEHNR, CDR2 FQNEAQ (reference sequence). J lost 7 bases, V lost 0 bases, and 9 bases had no gene match. As DNA, the CDR3 is TGTGCCAGCAGCTTAGCGAGTACCACAGGGGGCAGTGAAGCTTTCTTT. Translating it yields CASSLASTTGGSEAFF.

The chain employs TRBV4-1 and TRBJ2-7; a possible D gene is TRBD2 (5 bases). V shed 1 base and J shed 3 bases, with 10 bases lying between them. CDR3 length equals 14 residues. CDR1 MGHRA and CDR2 YSYEKL come from the germline V gene. CDR3: CASSQVIGDYEQYF. CDR3 DNA sequence: TGCGCCAGCAGCCAAGTCATCGGGGACTACGAGCAGTACTTC.

This chain connects TRBV28 to TRBJ1-1; the match to TRBD1 covers 9 bases. This CDR3 has 15 amino acids. CDR1 and CDR2 (germline): MDHEN, SYDVKM. With V trimmed by 8 bases and J by 2 bases, 9 bases remained unmatched. Here the CDR3 reads CASGGEGQGNTEAFF. The CDR3 DNA reads TGTGCCAGCGGAGGGGAGGGACAGGGTAACACTGAAGCTTTCTTT.

The chain couples TRBV11-3 to TRBJ2-1; maybe TRBD1 (6 bases). V was clipped by 9 bases and J by 0 bases, with 15 bases between them. CDR1 and CDR2 (germline): SGHNT, YENEEA. The CDR3 has 15 residues. CDR3: CASQMDSSSYNEQFF. Written as DNA, the CDR3 is TGTGCCAGTCAGATGGACAGTTCCTCCTACAATGAGCAGTTCTTC. The full variable domain, in which reference TRBV11-3 and TRBJ2-1 provide the parts outside the CDR3, is EAGVVQSPRYKIIEKKQPVAFWCNPISGHNTLYWYLQNLGQGPELLIRYENEEAVDDSQLPKDRFSAERLKGVDSTLKIQPAELGDSAVYLCASQMDSSSYNEQFFGPGTRLTVL.

V and J are TRBV28 and TRBJ1-2; maybe TRBD1 (5 bases). The CDR3 has 17 residues. The germline V and J ends were trimmed by 6 bases and 5 bases, with 25 bases remaining between them. CDR1 is MDHEN and CDR2 is SYDVKM in the germline V gene. The CDR3 coding sequence is TGTGCCAGCAGACCTCGGTGGGGACGGACTACTGGATATGGCTACACCTTC. This sequence encodes CASRPRWGRTTGYGYTF.

V is TRBV10-2 and J is TRBJ2-7; 13 bases are shared with TRBD2. J gave up 2 bases and V 2 bases, and 6 bases lay outside the gene matches. In germline, CDR1 is WSHSY, CDR2 SAAADI. CDR3 length: 17 residues. CDR3 protein: CASSEPTSGRVPYEQYF. DNA of the CDR3: TGCGCCAGCAGTGAGCCAACTAGCGGGAGGGTCCCCTACGAGCAGTACTTC.

This chain links TRBV6-1 with TRBJ1-2; 8 nucleotides agree with TRBD1. Germline-derived CDR1 and CDR2 are MNHNS and SASEGT. V dropped 2 bases and J dropped 2; count of bases not matched to a gene: 7. The CDR3 consists of 16 residues. The CDR3 DNA follows: TGTGCCAGCAGTGAATCCGACGGACAGGGAAACTATGGCTACACCTTC. The encoded protein is CASSESDGQGNYGYTF.

V usage is TRBV7-3 and J usage is TRBJ1-2; D call uncertain. Between the trimmed V and J ends, which lost 8 bases and 3 bases, there was a span of 10 bases. CDR1 is SGHTA, CDR2 FQGTGA, per germline. CDR3 length: 12 residues. In nucleotides, the CDR3 is TGTGCCAGCCGTGCGGATGACTATGGCTACACCTTC. It codes for CASRADDYGYTF.

This sequence joins TRBV25-1 and TRBJ2-2; 7 bases agree with TRBD1. The CDR3 totals 14 residues. Germline values: CDR1 MGHDK, CDR2 SYGVNS. After removal of 5 bases from V and 6 bases from J, the junction contained 6 bases not matched to a gene. DNA for the CDR3: TGTGCCAGCAGTTTTAGGGGGCGCGCCGGGGAGCTGTTTTTT. Protein product: CASSFRGRAGELFF.

V and J are TRBV28 and TRBJ2-7, with 7 bases matching TRBD2. Germline V gene lookup returns CDR1 MDHEN and CDR2 SYDVKM. Trimming at V came to 4 bases and at J to 4 bases, leaving 10 bases not matched to a gene. CDR3 size: 15 residues. This CDR3 reads CASSYHRTSDYEQYF. The CDR3 coding sequence is TGTGCCAGCAGTTACCACAGGACTAGTGATTACGAGCAGTACTTC.

The chain uses TRBV6-5 and TRBJ2-1; TRBD2 matches at 14 bases. The CDR3 is made up of 15 amino acids. The V and J ends lost 5 bases and 10 bases, in that order; junction bases with no gene match: 7. Germline assignment: CDR1 MNHEY and CDR2 SVGAGI. The CDR3 spells CASSLGTSGSGEQFF. The CDR3 nucleotides read TGTGCCAGCAGTCTCGGGACTAGCGGGAGCGGGGAGCAGTTCTTC.

The chain uses TRBV11-2 and TRBJ2-7; D remains ambiguous. Trimming cost V 1 base and J 2 bases, with 9 bases left between them. The CDR3 is made up of 14 amino acids. Germline assignment: CDR1 SGHAT and CDR2 FQNNGV. The CDR3 sequence is CASSLGPSAYEQYF. Here the CDR3 DNA reads TGTGCCAGCAGCTTAGGGCCGAGCGCCTACGAGCAGTACTTC.

The gene calls are TRBV30 and TRBJ2-1; 7 nucleotides line up with TRBD2. Losses at the gene ends were 0 bases for V and 4 bases for J; bases not matched to a gene: 6. CDR1 GTSNPN and CDR2 SVGIG come from the germline V gene (reference sequence). This CDR3 contains 15 residues. The CDR3 bases are TGTGCCTGGAGTGTGACGGGGGGACTTTACAATGAGCAGTTCTTC. It is translated as CAWSVTGGLYNEQFF.

The chain employs TRBV19 and TRBJ2-7; possibly TRBD1 for D (6 bases). Trimming stripped 5 bases from V and 2 bases from J, with 10 bases between. This CDR3 spans 13 amino acids. Germline V gene lookup returns CDR1 LNHDA and CDR2 SQIVND (reference sequence). The CDR3 bases are TGTGCCAGTAGTTACAGGGTTCCCTACGAGCAGTACTTC. This gives the protein CASSYRVPYEQYF.

The CDR3 here is CASRSSGELFF. For the CDR3, the DNA is TGTGCCAGCAGATCTTCCGGGGAGCTGTTTTTT. The chain joins TRBV7-7 to TRBJ2-2; D is unresolved. CDR1 and CDR2 (germline): SSHAT, FNYEAQ (reference sequence). This CDR3 is built from 11 residues. With 6 bases removed from V and 6 bases from J, the gap between germline ends came to 5 bases.

This clone showed up just once. J is TRBJ2-7 and V is TRBV4-2; 13 nucleotides align to TRBD2. V shed 4 bases, J shed 3 bases, and the junction held 12 bases outside the gene matches. CDR1 LGHNA and CDR2 YNFKEQ come from the germline V gene. The CDR3 runs 18 residues. This CDR3 reads CASSRTSGRIAGNYEQYF. In DNA form, the CDR3 reads TGTGCCAGCAGCCGGACTAGCGGGAGAATAGCTGGGAACTACGAGCAGTACTTC.

The chain combines TRBV5-4 with TRBJ1-4, with 10 bases identical to TRBD1. The germline CDR1 and CDR2 sequences are SGHNT and YYREEE (reference sequence). The J segment lost 6 bases and the V segment lost 3 bases, leaving 5 bases of the junction unmatched. The CDR3 sequence is 15 residues long. The CDR3: CASSSWTGGDEKLFF. The CDR3 DNA reads as TGTGCCAGCAGCTCCTGGACAGGGGGTGATGAAAAACTGTTTTTT.

This chain joins TRBV10-3 and TRBJ2-1; the D gene is possibly TRBD2 (7 bases). Per the germline V gene, CDR1 is ENHRY and CDR2 is SYGVKD. The CDR3 totals 13 residues. Trimming stripped 5 bases from V and 7 bases from J, with 12 bases between. CDR3 nucleotides: TGTGCCATCAGTACGGGGGGCGGAAATGAGCAGTTCTTC. It codes for CAISTGGGNEQFF.

The rearrangement uses TRBV13 and TRBJ2-2; D unclear. This CDR3 spans 14 amino acids. The ends were cut back, 0 bases at V and 14 bases at J, with 16 bases in the middle. CDR1 PRHDT and CDR2 FYEKMQ come from the germline V gene (reference sequence). The CDR3 loop reads CASSLGRNELKLFF. CDR3 in DNA: TGTGCCAGCAGCTTAGGGAGGAACGAACTGAAACTGTTTTTT.

V is TRBV28 and J is TRBJ2-2; tentatively, D is TRBD2 (7 bases). V was clipped by 6 bases and J by 1 base, with 24 bases between them. Germline values: CDR1 MDHEN, CDR2 SYDVKM. The CDR3 extends over 19 amino acids. The CDR3 nucleotides are TGTGCCAGCAGCCTACCTAACCGCGGGGGCAGAGGGAACACCGGGGAGCTGTTTTTT. Translated: CASSLPNRGGRGNTGELFF.

The CDR3 sequence: CASSAQADNEQFF. CDR3 DNA: TGTGCCAGCAGCGCACAAGCGGACAATGAGCAGTTCTTC. This sequence joins TRBV7-9 and TRBJ2-1; TRBD2 is a possible D gene (5 bases). The CDR3 is 13 residues long. Germline CDR1 SEHNR, CDR2 FQNEAQ (reference sequence). The ends were cut back, 5 bases at V and 5 bases at J, with 10 bases in the middle.

This chain joins TRBV30 and TRBJ2-1; no reliable D call. The germline CDR1 and CDR2 sequences are GTSNPN and SVGIG (reference sequence). With 0 bases removed from V and 3 bases from J, the gap between germline ends came to 18 bases. The CDR3 is made up of 17 amino acids. CDR3 region: CAWSVRSSPKSYNEQFF. For the CDR3, the DNA is TGTGCCTGGAGTGTACGGAGTAGCCCGAAAAGCTACAATGAGCAGTTCTTC.

This clone was counted between two and nine times. The rearrangement links TRBV2 to TRBJ1-1; maybe TRBD1 (6 bases). Looked up from germline, CDR1 is SNHLY and CDR2 is FYNNEI. The CDR3 loop spans 17 amino acids. V gave up 6 bases and J gave up 0 bases, with 20 bases separating them. The CDR3 bases are TGTGCCAGCAGGGGACGTTTAGACAGGCGTTTGAACACTGAAGCTTTCTTT. Translated, it gives CASRGRLDRRLNTEAFF.

This rearrangement joins TRBV29-1 to TRBJ2-7; 7 nucleotides align to TRBD2. The CDR3 extends over 18 amino acids. With V trimmed by 4 bases and J by 0 bases, 18 bases remained unmatched. CDR1 and CDR2 from the germline V gene are SQVTM and ANQGSEA. CDR3 loop: CSVAGTTAIPVPSYEQYF. The CDR3 bases are TGCAGCGTTGCCGGGACTACCGCAATACCCGTACCCTCCTACGAGCAGTACTTC.

The chain links TRBV27 to TRBJ1-1; D may be TRBD1 (5 bases). Per the germline V gene, CDR1 is MNHEY and CDR2 is SMNVEV (reference sequence). The CDR3 is 14 residues long. The V end lost 2 bases, the J end lost 1 base, and 8 bases lay between the germline ends. CDR3 sequence (DNA): TGTGCCAGCAGTTTAGGGGGGTCGAACACTGAAGCTTTCTTT. It codes for CASSLGGSNTEAFF.

The chain carries TRBV25-1 and TRBJ1-2; 12 nucleotides align to TRBD1. Trimming cost V 1 base and J 4 bases; bases outside gene matches: 7. CDR3 size: 17 residues. Germline V gene data show CDR1 as MGHDK and CDR2 as SYGVNS. The CDR3 here is CASSEWDRGRDLYGYTF. CDR3 DNA: TGTGCCAGCAGTGAATGGGACAGGGGGCGAGACCTCTATGGCTACACCTTC.